Listed below are T cell receptor beta chains from one sample, sequenced in a study of shared clonotypes between healthy human individuals. Only in-frame clones appear in the TCRdb table, and some are missing; sequencing was by immunoSEQ multiplex PCR. The table lists around 2,000,000 clones, about 92% of them singletons. Specimen: naive CD8+ T cells from PBMCs. These receptors came from a man younger than 35 in good health. Some clones in this sample may be carry-over from other donors' samples. Each CDR3 is given with its conserved first and last residue. The D gene is left open where the match is weak. Rows may omit the clone size; those that give it use once, few, many or a size class.

J: TRBJ1-5
V: TRBV27
D: TRBD1
size: NA
CDR3: CASSRGQDGNQPQHF
DNA: TGTGCCAGCAGCCGGGGACAGGATGGCAATCAGCCCCAGCATTTT

J: TRBJ2-5
V: TRBV28
D: NA
size: NA
CDR3: CASSWQTQETQYF
DNA: TGTGCCAGCAGTTGGCAGACCCAAGAGACCCAGTACTTC

J: TRBJ2-7
V: TRBV9
D: NA
size: NA
CDR3: CASSIDPGEQYF
DNA: TGTGCCAGCAGCATAGACCCAGGGGAGCAGTACTTC

J: TRBJ2-7
V: TRBV7-2
D: TRBD2
size: NA
CDR3: CASSLIAGGFYEQYF
DNA: TGTGCCAGCAGCTTAATAGCGGGAGGATTCTACGAGCAGTACTTC

J: TRBJ2-7
V: TRBV11-2
D: TRBD1
size: NA
CDR3: CASSLGTGHEQYF
DNA: TGTGCCAGCAGCTTAGGGACAGGCCACGAGCAGTACTTC

J: TRBJ2-3
V: TRBV27
D: TRBD2
size: NA
CDR3: CASSSTPGTSESTDTQYF
DNA: TGTGCCAGCAGCTCAACTCCCGGGACTAGCGAAAGCACAGATACGCAGTATTTT

J: TRBJ2-5
V: TRBV6-5
D: NA
size: NA
CDR3: CASSYGAHAGVETQYF
DNA: TGTGCCAGCAGTTACGGGGCGCATGCAGGGGTGGAGACCCAGTACTTC

J: TRBJ1-2
V: TRBV5-1
D: NA
size: NA
CDR3: CASSLARGADYGYTF
DNA: TGCGCCAGCAGCTTGGCACGGGGGGCCGACTATGGCTACACCTTC

J: TRBJ2-6
V: TRBV28
D: TRBD1
size: NA
CDR3: CASSFRGDRATGANVLTF
DNA: TGTGCCAGCAGTTTTAGGGGGGACAGGGCGACTGGGGCCAACGTCCTGACTTTC

J: TRBJ2-7
V: TRBV7-9
D: TRBD1
size: NA
CDR3: CASSNRTGVYEQYF
DNA: TGTGCCAGCAGCAACCGGACAGGGGTCTACGAGCAGTACTTC

J: TRBJ2-2
V: TRBV6-5
D: NA
size: NA
CDR3: CASSYVSYTISGELFF
DNA: TGTGCCAGCAGTTACGTCTCCTATACGATCTCCGGGGAGCTGTTTTTT

J: TRBJ2-7
V: TRBV19
D: TRBD2
size: once
CDR3: CASSPDERDVGYEQYF
DNA: TGTGCCAGTAGCCCCGACGAGCGGGACGTAGGCTACGAGCAGTACTTC

J: TRBJ1-4
V: TRBV5-1
D: TRBD1
size: NA
CDR3: CASSLGGQGRVEKLFF
DNA: TGCGCCAGCAGCTTGGGGGGACAGGGGAGAGTCGAAAAACTGTTTTTT

J: TRBJ2-7
V: TRBV11-2
D: NA
size: NA
CDR3: CASSIPSYEQYF
DNA: TGTGCCAGCAGCATCCCCTCCTACGAGCAGTACTTC

J: TRBJ2-1
V: TRBV6-5
D: NA
size: NA
CDR3: CASSIQGDEQFF
DNA: TGTGCCAGCAGCATACAGGGCGATGAGCAGTTCTTC

J: TRBJ2-5
V: TRBV5-1
D: NA
size: NA
CDR3: CASSLEVVTAETQYF
DNA: TGCGCCAGCAGCTTGGAGGTGGTGACGGCCGAGACCCAGTACTTC

J: TRBJ2-7
V: TRBV29-1
D: NA
size: NA
CDR3: CSVKTPRGEQYF
DNA: TGCAGCGTTAAGACTCCTAGGGGCGAGCAGTACTTC

J: TRBJ1-1
V: TRBV7-3
D: NA
size: few
CDR3: CASSLTVKNTEAFF
DNA: TGTGCCAGCAGCTTAACGGTGAAGAACACTGAAGCTTTCTTT

J: TRBJ1-1
V: TRBV4-3
D: NA
size: NA
CDR3: CASSQDGVGTEAFF
DNA: TGCGCCAGCAGCCAAGACGGTGTTGGCACTGAAGCTTTCTTT

J: TRBJ2-7
V: TRBV5-5
D: TRBD2
size: NA
CDR3: CASSLGGGSYEQYF
DNA: TGTGCCAGCAGCTTGGGCGGGGGGTCCTACGAGCAGTACTTC

J: TRBJ2-5
V: TRBV11-3
D: NA
size: NA
CDR3: CASSSSVRRGEETQYF
DNA: TGTGCCAGCAGCAGTAGCGTCCGGAGAGGGGAAGAGACCCAGTACTTC

J: TRBJ2-7
V: TRBV5-1
D: NA
size: NA
CDR3: CASNSGGISYEQYF
DNA: TGCGCCAGCAATAGTGGAGGGATCTCCTACGAGCAGTACTTC

J: TRBJ2-2
V: TRBV5-1
D: TRBD2
size: once
CDR3: CASSYLAENTGELFF
DNA: TGCGCCAGCAGCTATCTAGCGGAAAACACCGGGGAGCTGTTTTTT

J: TRBJ2-1
V: TRBV9
D: TRBD2
size: once
CDR3: CASSPGLAGGEQFF
DNA: TGTGCCAGCAGCCCGGGACTAGCGGGCGGCGAGCAGTTCTTC

J: TRBJ2-5
V: TRBV15
D: NA
size: NA
CDR3: CATSRELDHAETQYF
DNA: TGTGCCACCAGCAGAGAACTCGATCACGCGGAGACCCAGTACTTC

J: TRBJ1-5
V: TRBV9
D: NA
size: NA
CDR3: CASSDSGGNQPQHF
DNA: TGTGCCAGCAGCGACTCGGGGGGCAATCAGCCCCAGCATTTT

J: TRBJ2-7
V: TRBV27
D: NA
size: NA
CDR3: CASSSGLGYEQYF
DNA: TGTGCCAGCAGTTCCGGCTTAGGGTACGAGCAGTACTTC

J: TRBJ2-1
V: TRBV6-6
D: NA
size: NA
CDR3: CASSLPWEGARNEQFF
DNA: TGTGCCAGCAGTCTCCCATGGGAGGGGGCACGGAATGAGCAGTTCTTC

J: TRBJ1-5
V: TRBV28
D: TRBD1
size: NA
CDR3: CASSPRDRESNQPQHF
DNA: TGTGCCAGCAGTCCCAGGGACAGGGAGAGCAATCAGCCCCAGCATTTT

J: TRBJ2-1
V: TRBV6-1
D: TRBD2
size: NA
CDR3: CASSDWLAGGDEQFF
DNA: TGTGCCAGCAGTGATTGGCTAGCGGGAGGTGATGAGCAGTTCTTC

J: TRBJ1-3
V: TRBV28
D: TRBD1
size: NA
CDR3: CAADRAGGNTIYF
DNA: TGCGCCGCGGACAGGGCCGGGGGAAACACCATATATTTT

J: TRBJ2-1
V: TRBV29-1
D: NA
size: NA
CDR3: CSAGASLNNEQFF
DNA: TGCAGCGCTGGAGCTAGTCTTAACAATGAGCAGTTCTTC

J: TRBJ2-7
V: TRBV29-1
D: NA
size: NA
CDR3: CSVGPGTGEQYF
DNA: TGCAGCGTGGGGCCCGGGACTGGAGAGCAGTACTTC

J: TRBJ2-3
V: TRBV7-8
D: NA
size: NA
CDR3: CASSLVRPSTDTQYF
DNA: TGTGCCAGCAGCTTGGTGCGGCCGAGCACAGATACGCAGTATTTT

J: TRBJ2-7
V: TRBV4-1
D: NA
size: NA
CDR3: CASSQRKSYEQYF
DNA: TGCGCCAGCAGCCAACGGAAGAGCTACGAGCAGTACTTC

J: TRBJ2-1
V: TRBV21-1
D: NA
size: NA
CDR3: CASSKVYRGNEQFF
DNA: TGTGCCAGCAGCAAGGTATACAGGGGGAATGAGCAGTTCTTC

J: TRBJ1-1
V: TRBV9
D: NA
size: NA
CDR3: CARELGAANTEAFF
DNA: TGTGCCAGAGAGCTGGGGGCGGCGAACACTGAAGCTTTCTTT

J: TRBJ2-7
V: TRBV9
D: NA
size: NA
CDR3: CASSGRIEGRTYEQYF
DNA: TGTGCCAGCAGCGGTAGGATTGAGGGGCGTACCTACGAGCAGTACTTC

J: TRBJ1-1
V: TRBV7-9
D: NA
size: NA
CDR3: CASSLSGNTEAFF
DNA: TGTGCCAGCAGCTTGTCAGGGAACACTGAAGCTTTCTTT

J: TRBJ2-3
V: TRBV27
D: NA
size: NA
CDR3: CASSLTSVSTDTQYF
DNA: TGTGCCAGCAGTCTCACCTCAGTTAGCACAGATACGCAGTATTTT

J: TRBJ1-1
V: TRBV11-2
D: NA
size: NA
CDR3: CAEGGAVNTEAFF
DNA: TGTGCCGAAGGGGGTGCGGTGAACACTGAAGCTTTCTTT

J: TRBJ2-1
V: TRBV6-1
D: TRBD2
size: NA
CDR3: CASHPGTSGNEQFF
DNA: TGTGCCAGCCACCCCGGGACTAGTGGAAATGAGCAGTTCTTC

J: TRBJ2-3
V: TRBV9
D: NA
size: NA
CDR3: CASSLARVAGTDTQYF
DNA: TGTGCCAGCAGCCTAGCCCGGGTAGCGGGCACAGATACGCAGTATTTT

J: TRBJ1-5
V: TRBV4-1
D: NA
size: once
CDR3: CASSQDGGLGRVNNQPQHF
DNA: TGCGCCAGCAGCCAAGATGGGGGGCTGGGCAGGGTGAACAATCAGCCCCAGCATTTT

J: TRBJ2-1
V: TRBV7-6
D: NA
size: NA
CDR3: CASSLIAGYSYNEQFF
DNA: TGTGCCAGCAGCTTAATCGCAGGGTACTCCTACAATGAGCAGTTCTTC

J: TRBJ2-1
V: TRBV9
D: TRBD2
size: NA
CDR3: CASSPRTSGRWNEQFF
DNA: TGTGCCAGCAGCCCCAGGACTAGCGGGAGATGGAATGAGCAGTTCTTC

J: TRBJ2-7
V: TRBV21-1
D: NA
size: few
CDR3: CASTPGQGSNEQYF
DNA: TGTGCCAGCACCCCGGGGCAGGGGAGTAACGAGCAGTACTTC

J: TRBJ2-7
V: TRBV30
D: NA
size: NA
CDR3: CAWSSVEGEQYF
DNA: TGTGCCTGGAGTTCGGTTGAGGGTGAGCAGTACTTC

J: TRBJ2-2
V: TRBV7-9
D: TRBD2
size: NA
CDR3: CASSSTSGRNTGELFF
DNA: TGTGCCAGCAGCTCGACTAGCGGGAGGAACACCGGGGAGCTGTTTTTT

J: TRBJ2-3
V: TRBV7-7
D: NA
size: NA
CDR3: CASSLSESTDTQYF
DNA: TGTGCCAGCAGCTTATCAGAAAGCACAGATACGCAGTATTTT

J: TRBJ1-1
V: TRBV19
D: NA
size: NA
CDR3: CASSIDREGNTEAFF
DNA: TGTGCCAGTAGTATAGACAGGGAGGGGAACACTGAAGCTTTCTTT

J: TRBJ2-2
V: TRBV11-2
D: NA
size: NA
CDR3: CASSPLPGELFF
DNA: TGTGCCAGCAGCCCCCTCCCCGGGGAGCTGTTTTTT

J: TRBJ1-2
V: TRBV29-1
D: NA
size: NA
CDR3: CSVEFGGPGYTF
DNA: TGCAGCGTTGAATTTGGGGGCCCTGGCTACACCTTC

J: TRBJ1-2
V: TRBV5-1
D: NA
size: NA
CDR3: CASSLAAADSYGYTF
DNA: TGCGCCAGCAGCTTGGCCGCGGCAGATTCCTATGGCTACACCTTC